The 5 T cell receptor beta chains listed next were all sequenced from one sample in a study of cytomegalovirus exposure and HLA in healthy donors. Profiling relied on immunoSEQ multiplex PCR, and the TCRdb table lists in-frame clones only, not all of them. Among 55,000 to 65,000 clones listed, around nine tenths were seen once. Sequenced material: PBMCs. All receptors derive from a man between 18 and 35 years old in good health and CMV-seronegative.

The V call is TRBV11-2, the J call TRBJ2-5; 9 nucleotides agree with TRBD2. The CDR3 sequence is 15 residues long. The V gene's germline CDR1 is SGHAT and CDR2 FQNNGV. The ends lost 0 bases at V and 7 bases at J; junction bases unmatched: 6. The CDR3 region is CASSLEAGGQGTQYF. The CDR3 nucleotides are TGTGCCAGCAGCTTAGAGGCGGGAGGGCAGGGGACCCAGTACTTC.

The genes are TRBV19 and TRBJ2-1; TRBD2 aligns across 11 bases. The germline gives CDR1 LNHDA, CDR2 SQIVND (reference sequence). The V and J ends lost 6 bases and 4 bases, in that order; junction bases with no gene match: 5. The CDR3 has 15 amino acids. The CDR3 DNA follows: TGTGCCAGTAGGATTACTAGCGGGAGTTACAATGAGCAGTTCTTC. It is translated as CASRITSGSYNEQFF.

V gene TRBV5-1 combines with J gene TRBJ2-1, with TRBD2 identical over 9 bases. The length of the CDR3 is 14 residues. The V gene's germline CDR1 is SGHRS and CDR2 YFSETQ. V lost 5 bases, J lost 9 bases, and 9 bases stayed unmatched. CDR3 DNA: TGCGCCAGCAGACCTGATAGCGGGAGAGGTGAGCAGTTCTTC. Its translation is CASRPDSGRGEQFF.

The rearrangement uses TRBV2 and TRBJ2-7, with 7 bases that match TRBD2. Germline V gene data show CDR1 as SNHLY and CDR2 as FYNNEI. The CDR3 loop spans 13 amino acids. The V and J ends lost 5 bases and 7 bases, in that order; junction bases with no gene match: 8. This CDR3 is CASSIGRAWEQYF. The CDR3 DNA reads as TGTGCCAGCAGTATAGGGAGGGCTTGGGAGCAGTACTTC.

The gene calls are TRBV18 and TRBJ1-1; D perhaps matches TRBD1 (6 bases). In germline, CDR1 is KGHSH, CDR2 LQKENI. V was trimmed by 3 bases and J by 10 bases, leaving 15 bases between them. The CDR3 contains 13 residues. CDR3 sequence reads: CASSPSDSRAAFF. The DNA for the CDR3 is TGTGCCAGCTCACCCTCGGACAGCCGAGCAGCTTTCTTT.